This TCR beta chain was sequenced in a study of blood T cell repertoires in COVID-19. Study context: The samples span acute and convalescent COVID-19 from the United States, Italy and Spain. The analysed material was cDNA or gDNA that came from T cells, B-cell-depleted T cells, or PBMCs.

With V trimmed by 2 bases and J by 12 bases, 2 bases remained unmatched. CDR1 and CDR2 from the germline V gene are MDHEN and SYDVKM. The CDR3 is made up of 12 amino acids. In the original processing: It was from reference gene primer amplification that nucleated cell counts were estimated. This table comes from immunoSEQ multiplex PCR, and its TCRdb copy is limited to in-frame clones, with some not included. The V and J calls and clone size come from that table; D and trimming were worked out from the DNA. Here the sample spans 60,000 to 70,000 clones, around 88% being singletons. The V call is TRBV28, the J call TRBJ1-4; 8 nucleotides match TRBD1. The sequence was collected from an elderly woman with active COVID-19. What was sequenced was peripheral blood. CDR3 sequence: CASSLDRGELFF. The CDR3 DNA is TGTGCCAGCAGTTTAGACAGGGGAGAACTGTTTTTT.